This T cell receptor beta chain was recorded in a study of blood T cells in healthy people across ages. Whole-study findings and limits: It was found that TCR beta diversity correlated strongly with the percentage of naive T cells. A roughly linear age-dependent decrease characterized TCR beta diversity per million T cells.

With 0 bases clipped from V and 5 bases from J, the junction kept 6 bases outside the gene matches. In germline, CDR1 is SGHTA, CDR2 FQGNSA. The CDR3 spans 16 residues. Primers used in a second PCR of about 6 to 11 cycles were a sample-barcoded 5' primer and a J-beta primer mix. CDR3-containing paired-end reads numbering at least 3 million came from each sample. Using its own MiXCR run on the 5' RACE reads, TCRdb lists one record per CDR3 protein. The table includes about 1.8 million distinct CDR3 sequences, roughly 50% detected once. The donors, healthy Caucasians from Russia, were aged roughly 6 to 95. The sample holds a few counts of this clonotype. The target antigen is unknown.

What was sequenced was blood. The chain has TRBV7-2 and TRBJ2-1; TRBD2 agrees at 8 bases. This clonotype was sampled from a woman between 35 and 50 years old in good health. Here the CDR3 reads CASSLARAGVNNEQFF. The DNA of the CDR3 is TGTGCCAGCAGCTTAGCTCGAGCGGGGGTGAACAATGAGCAGTTCTTC.